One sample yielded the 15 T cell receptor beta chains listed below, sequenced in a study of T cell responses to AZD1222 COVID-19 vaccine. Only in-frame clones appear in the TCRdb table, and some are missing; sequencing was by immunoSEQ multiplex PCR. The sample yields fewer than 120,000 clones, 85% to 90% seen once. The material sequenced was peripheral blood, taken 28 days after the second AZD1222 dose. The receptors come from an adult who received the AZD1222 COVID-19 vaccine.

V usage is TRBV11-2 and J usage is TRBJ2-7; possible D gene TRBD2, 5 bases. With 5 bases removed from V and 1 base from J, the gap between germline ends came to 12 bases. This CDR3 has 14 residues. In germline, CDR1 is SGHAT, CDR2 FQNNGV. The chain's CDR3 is CASSPRTGSYEQYF. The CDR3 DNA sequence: TGTGCCAGCAGCCCCCGGACTGGATCCTACGAGCAGTACTTC.

This chain's CDR3 is CASSLALALQETQYF. The CDR3 DNA follows: TGCGCCAGCAGCTTGGCGTTGGCTCTCCAAGAGACCCAGTACTTC. V usage is TRBV5-1 and J usage is TRBJ2-5; no reliable D call. This CDR3 is 15 amino acids long. Germline V gives CDR1 SGHRS, CDR2 YFSETQ. V was pared by 0 bases and J by 1 base, with 10 bases between.

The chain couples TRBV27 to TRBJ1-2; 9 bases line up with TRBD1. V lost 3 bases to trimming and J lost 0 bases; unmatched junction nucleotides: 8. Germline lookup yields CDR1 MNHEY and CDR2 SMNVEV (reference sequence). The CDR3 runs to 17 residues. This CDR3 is CASSFADRGNANYGYTF. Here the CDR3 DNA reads TGTGCCAGCAGTTTCGCCGACAGGGGGAACGCTAACTATGGCTACACCTTC.

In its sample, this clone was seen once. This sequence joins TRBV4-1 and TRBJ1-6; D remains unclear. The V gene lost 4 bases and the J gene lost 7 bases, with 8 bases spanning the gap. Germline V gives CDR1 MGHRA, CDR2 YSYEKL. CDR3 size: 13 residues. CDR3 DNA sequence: TGCGCCAGCAGCCCCGGGCAGAATTCACCCCTCCACTTT. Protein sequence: CASSPGQNSPLHF.

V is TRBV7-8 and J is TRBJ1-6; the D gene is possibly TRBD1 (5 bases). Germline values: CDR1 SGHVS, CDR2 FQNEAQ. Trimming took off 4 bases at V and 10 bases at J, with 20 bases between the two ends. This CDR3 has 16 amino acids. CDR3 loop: CASSSLGVAGSSPLHF. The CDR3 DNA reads TGTGCCAGCAGCTCACTAGGTGTGGCAGGGTCCTCACCCCTCCACTTT.

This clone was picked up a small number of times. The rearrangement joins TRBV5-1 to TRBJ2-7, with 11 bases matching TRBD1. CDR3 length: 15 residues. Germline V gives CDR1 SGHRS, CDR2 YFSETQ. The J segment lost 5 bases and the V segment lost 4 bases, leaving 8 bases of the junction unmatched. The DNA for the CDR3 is TGCGCCAGCAGCCCCGGACAGGGGGCCTTGCACGAGCAGTACTTC. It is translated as CASSPGQGALHEQYF.

As DNA, the CDR3 is TGTGCCAGTTCAGGGACAACCGGGGAGCTGTTTTTT. Translating gives CASSGTTGELFF. The V gene is TRBV19, the J gene TRBJ2-2, with TRBD1 as a possible D gene (6 bases). Germline CDR1 LNHDA, CDR2 SQIVND (reference sequence). The CDR3 consists of 12 residues. V was pared by 8 bases and J by 5 bases, with 9 bases between. The variable domain in full, completed from reference TRBV19 and TRBJ2-2, reads DGGITQSPKYLFRKEGQNVTLSCEQNLNHDAMYWYRQDPGQGLRLIYYSQIVNDFQKGDIAEGYSVSREKKESFPLTVTSAQKNPTAFYLCASSGTTGELFFGEGSRLTVL.

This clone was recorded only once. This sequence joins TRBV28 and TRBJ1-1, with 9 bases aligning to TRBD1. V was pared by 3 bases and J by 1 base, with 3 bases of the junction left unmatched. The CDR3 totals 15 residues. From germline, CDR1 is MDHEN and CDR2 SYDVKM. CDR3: CASSFLGQGNTEAFF. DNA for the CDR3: TGTGCCAGCAGTTTTTTGGGACAGGGGAACACTGAAGCTTTCTTT.

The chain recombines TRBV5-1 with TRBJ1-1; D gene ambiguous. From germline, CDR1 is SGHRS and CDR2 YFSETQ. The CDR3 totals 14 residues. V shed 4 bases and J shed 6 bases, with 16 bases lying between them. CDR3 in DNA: TGCGCCAGCAGCCCCTCAGGTGGATTCTCTGAAGCTTTCTTT. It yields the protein CASSPSGGFSEAFF. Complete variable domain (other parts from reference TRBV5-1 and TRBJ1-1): KAGVTQTPRYLIKTRGQQVTLSCSPISGHRSVSWYQQTPGQGLQFLFEYFSETQRNKGNFPGRFSGRQFSNSRSEMNVSTLELGDSALYLCASSPSGGFSEAFFGQGTRLTVV.

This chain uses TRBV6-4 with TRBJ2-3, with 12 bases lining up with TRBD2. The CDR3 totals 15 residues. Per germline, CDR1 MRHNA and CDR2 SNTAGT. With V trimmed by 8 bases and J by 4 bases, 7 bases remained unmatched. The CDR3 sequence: CASRQGTSGSDTQYF. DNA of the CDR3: TGTGCCAGCCGCCAAGGGACTAGCGGGTCAGATACGCAGTATTTT.

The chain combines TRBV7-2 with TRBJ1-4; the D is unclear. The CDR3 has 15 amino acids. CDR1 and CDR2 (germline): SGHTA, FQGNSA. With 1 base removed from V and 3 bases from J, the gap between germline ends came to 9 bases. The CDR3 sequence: CASSLVNHSNEKLFF. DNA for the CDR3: TGTGCCAGCAGCTTAGTCAACCATTCTAATGAAAAACTGTTTTTT.

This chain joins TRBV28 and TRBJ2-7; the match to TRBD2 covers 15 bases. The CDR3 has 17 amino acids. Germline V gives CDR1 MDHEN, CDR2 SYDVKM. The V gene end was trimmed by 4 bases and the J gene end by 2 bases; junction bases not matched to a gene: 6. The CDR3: CASSSPGLAGGPYEQYF. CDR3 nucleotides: TGTGCCAGCAGTTCCCCGGGACTAGCGGGAGGCCCCTACGAGCAGTACTTC.

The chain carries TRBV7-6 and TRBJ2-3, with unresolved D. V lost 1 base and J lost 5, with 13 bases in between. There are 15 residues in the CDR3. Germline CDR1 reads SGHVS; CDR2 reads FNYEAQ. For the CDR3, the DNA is TGTGCCAGCAGCTTAGGGCCCACGGACGTAGATACGCAGTATTTT. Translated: CASSLGPTDVDTQYF.

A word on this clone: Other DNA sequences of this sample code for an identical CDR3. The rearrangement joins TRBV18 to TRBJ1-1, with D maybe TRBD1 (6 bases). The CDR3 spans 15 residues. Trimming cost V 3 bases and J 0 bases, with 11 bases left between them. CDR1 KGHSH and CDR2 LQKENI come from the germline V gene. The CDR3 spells CASSPRQAVNTEAFF. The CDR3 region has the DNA TGTGCCAGCTCACCGCGACAGGCTGTGAACACTGAAGCTTTCTTT.

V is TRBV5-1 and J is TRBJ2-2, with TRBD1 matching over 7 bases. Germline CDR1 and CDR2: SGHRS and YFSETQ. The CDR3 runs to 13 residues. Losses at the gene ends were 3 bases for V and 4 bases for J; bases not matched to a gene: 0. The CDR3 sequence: CASSSGGTGELFF. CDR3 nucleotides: TGCGCCAGCAGCTCAGGGGGCACCGGGGAGCTGTTTTTT. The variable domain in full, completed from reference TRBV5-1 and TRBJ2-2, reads KAGVTQTPRYLIKTRGQQVTLSCSPISGHRSVSWYQQTPGQGLQFLFEYFSETQRNKGNFPGRFSGRQFSNSRSEMNVSTLELGDSALYLCASSSGGTGELFFGEGSRLTVL.